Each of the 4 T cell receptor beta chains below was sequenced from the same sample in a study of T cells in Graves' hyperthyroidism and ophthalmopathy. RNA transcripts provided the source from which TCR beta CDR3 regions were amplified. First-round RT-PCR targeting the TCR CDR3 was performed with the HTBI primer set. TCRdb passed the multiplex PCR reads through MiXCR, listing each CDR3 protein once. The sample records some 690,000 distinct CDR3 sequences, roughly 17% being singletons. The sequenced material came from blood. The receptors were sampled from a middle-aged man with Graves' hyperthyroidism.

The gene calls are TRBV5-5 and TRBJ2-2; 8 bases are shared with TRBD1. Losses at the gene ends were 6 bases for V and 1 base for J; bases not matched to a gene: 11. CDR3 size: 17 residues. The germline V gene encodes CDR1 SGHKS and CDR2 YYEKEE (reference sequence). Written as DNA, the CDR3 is TGTGCCAGCAACTTTCCAACCGGGACAGGGAACACCGGGGAGCTGTTTTTT. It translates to CASNFPTGTGNTGELFF.

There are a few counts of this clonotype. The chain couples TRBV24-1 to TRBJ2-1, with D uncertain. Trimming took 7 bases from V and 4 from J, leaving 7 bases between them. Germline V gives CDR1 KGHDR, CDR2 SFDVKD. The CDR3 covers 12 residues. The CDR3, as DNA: TGTGCCACCAGGACCACGTACAATGAGCAGTTCTTC. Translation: CATRTTYNEQFF.

CDR3 in amino acids: CASRSGPVFEAFF. In nucleotides, the CDR3 is TGTGCCAGCAGATCAGGGCCAGTTTTTGAAGCTTTCTTT. The V call is TRBV7-2, the J call TRBJ1-1, with TRBD1 as a possible D gene (5 bases). This CDR3 comprises 13 residues. Trimming shortened V by 6 bases and J by 7 bases, and 15 bases separated the two germline ends. Germline V CDR1 and CDR2: SGHTA, FQGNSA.

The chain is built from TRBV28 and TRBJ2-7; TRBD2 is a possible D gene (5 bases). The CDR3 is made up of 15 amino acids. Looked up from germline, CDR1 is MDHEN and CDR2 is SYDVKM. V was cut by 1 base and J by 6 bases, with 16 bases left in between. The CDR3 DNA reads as TGTGCCAGCAGTTTATTGGGCGGGTTGGCTGGCGAGCAGTACTTC. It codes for CASSLLGGLAGEQYF. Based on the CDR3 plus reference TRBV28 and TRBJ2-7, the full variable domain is DVKVTQSSRYLVKRTGEKVFLECVQDMDHENMFWYRQDPGLGLRLIYFSYDVKMKEKGDIPEGYSVSREKKERFSLILESASTNQTSMYLCASSLLGGLAGEQYFGPGTRLTVT.